Shown below are 31 T cell receptor beta chains from a single sample sequenced in a study of OX40 agonist ivuxolimab in advanced cancers. The repertoire was sequenced with immunoSEQ multiplex PCR; TCRdb's copy has only in-frame clones and lacks some. Here the sample spans approximately 82,000 clones, 88% being singletons. This material consisted of CD4+ or CD8+ T cells sorted from blood, taken in a trial of the OX40 agonist ivuxolimab. The receptors come from an adult with an advanced solid tumor such as melanoma, head and neck, liver or kidney cancer.

The chain combines TRBV30 with TRBJ2-7; D is perhaps TRBD2 (6 bases). This CDR3 comprises 12 residues. Germline CDR1 and CDR2: GTSNPN and SVGIG (reference sequence). Deletions cut 1 base from V and 7 bases from J, with 11 bases between. CDR3 in DNA: TGTGCCTGGAGTGCGGGGGTGGGGGAGCAGTACTTC. It codes for CAWSAGVGEQYF.

The V gene is TRBV11-3, the J gene TRBJ2-7; D not certain. The CDR3 spans 15 residues. Germline lookup yields CDR1 SGHNT and CDR2 YENEEA. Deletions cut 3 bases from V and 1 base from J, with 13 bases between. CDR3 residues: CASSFGPGSSYEQYF. CDR3 in DNA: TGTGCCAGCAGCTTCGGACCCGGATCTTCCTACGAGCAGTACTTC.

The genes are TRBV6-1 and TRBJ1-4; tentative D call: TRBD1 (5 bases). V lost 10 bases to trimming and J lost 0 bases, with 15 bases between them. Germline CDR1 MNHNS, CDR2 SASEGT. This CDR3 has 15 residues. CDR3 coding DNA: TGTGCCACCATGCGCCGACAGTCAACTAATGAAAAACTGTTTTTT. Residues: CATMRRQSTNEKLFF.

The rearrangement uses TRBV7-9 and TRBJ2-7, with TRBD2 matching 8 bases. The CDR3 consists of 15 residues. CDR1 and CDR2 from the germline V gene are SEHNR and FQNEAQ (reference sequence). Trimming cost V 3 bases and J 7 bases; bases outside gene matches: 11. This chain's CDR3 is CASSFGGRKSGEQYF. The CDR3, as DNA: TGTGCCAGCAGCTTTGGCGGGAGGAAATCGGGTGAGCAGTACTTC.

With regard to this clone: Other DNA sequences in this specimen translate into the identical CDR3. The genes are TRBV7-2 and TRBJ2-7, with TRBD2 matching 7 bases. The ends lost 1 base at V and 0 bases at J; junction bases unmatched: 6. The germline gives CDR1 SGHTA, CDR2 FQGNSA. The CDR3 has 16 residues. The CDR3 DNA reads as TGTGCCAGCAGCTTAGTGGGAGGCGGGAGCTCCTACGAGCAGTACTTC. The encoded protein is CASSLVGGGSSYEQYF.

The chain recombines TRBV6-6 with TRBJ1-2, with 7 bases that match TRBD1. The CDR3 is 14 amino acids. The germline V gene encodes CDR1 MNHNY and CDR2 SVGAGI (reference sequence). J was trimmed by 2 bases and V by 6 bases; bases with no gene match: 6. The CDR3 DNA follows: TGTGCCAGCAGACAACAGGGGACAAACTATGGCTACACCTTC. It specifies CASRQQGTNYGYTF.

This chain connects TRBV10-3 to TRBJ1-1; D is possibly TRBD1 (6 bases). V dropped 4 bases and J dropped 4 bases, with 16 bases sitting between them. The V gene's germline CDR1 is ENHRY and CDR2 SYGVKD. The CDR3 consists of 15 residues. The CDR3 sequence is CAISGSGESGTEAFF. For the CDR3, the DNA is TGTGCCATCAGTGGCTCAGGGGAGTCAGGCACTGAAGCTTTCTTT.

CDR3 sequence (DNA): TGTGCCAGCAGGCTCTACAATGAGCAGTTCTTC. It encodes CASRLYNEQFF. The chain uses TRBV7-2 and TRBJ2-1, with unresolved D. This CDR3 has 11 residues. In germline, CDR1 is SGHTA, CDR2 FQGNSA. Trimming shortened V by 6 bases and J by 3 bases, and 3 bases separated the two germline ends.

The chain links TRBV28 to TRBJ2-7; 10 bases are shared with TRBD1. This CDR3 contains 15 residues. The germline CDR1 and CDR2 sequences are MDHEN and SYDVKM. J gave up 4 bases and V 5 bases, and 8 bases lay outside the gene matches. CDR3 DNA: TGTGCCAGCAGTCCATCGGGACAGGGGAGATACGAGCAGTACTTC. Translated: CASSPSGQGRYEQYF.

This clone was picked up one time. The chain is built from TRBV14 and TRBJ2-1; D might be TRBD2 (7 bases). Trimming pared 5 bases from V and 7 bases from J, leaving 18 bases between. Per the germline V gene, CDR1 is SGHDN and CDR2 is FVKESK. The CDR3 loop spans 15 amino acids. CDR3: CASSNLGGLRNEQFF. CDR3 nucleotide sequence: TGTGCCAGCAGCAACTTAGGGGGACTAAGGAATGAGCAGTTCTTC.

The genes are TRBV11-2 and TRBJ2-7; D is unclear. The V gene's germline CDR1 is SGHAT and CDR2 FQNNGV. CDR3 length equals 14 residues. The V end was cut by 3 bases, the J end by 0 bases, with 9 bases between. CDR3 loop: CASSFLWPSYEQYF. DNA for the CDR3: TGTGCCAGCAGCTTTTTGTGGCCCTCCTACGAGCAGTACTTC.

V is TRBV7-2 and J is TRBJ2-2, with D possibly matching TRBD2 (6 bases). With 5 bases removed from V and 4 bases from J, the gap between germline ends came to 14 bases. The V gene's germline CDR1 is SGHTA and CDR2 FQGNSA. This CDR3 contains 15 residues. CDR3 coding DNA: TGTGCCAGCAGCAAGGGACTGTCGAGCACCGGGGAGCTGTTTTTT. Protein product: CASSKGLSSTGELFF.

V is TRBV4-2 and J is TRBJ1-2; tentatively, D is TRBD1 (6 bases). Germline V gives CDR1 LGHNA, CDR2 YNFKEQ. The CDR3 length is 15 residues. The V gene lost 0 bases and the J gene lost 5 bases, with 13 bases spanning the gap. The CDR3 DNA reads TGTGCCAGCAGCCAAGAGAGGGGGGAGGGGTATGGCTACACCTTC. Amino acid sequence: CASSQERGEGYGYTF.

The chain joins TRBV5-8 to TRBJ2-3; TRBD1 is a possible D gene (5 bases). The CDR3 is 14 amino acids. Germline CDR1 is SGHTS and CDR2 is YDEGEE. The germline V and J ends were trimmed by 5 bases and 5 bases, with 15 bases remaining between them. The CDR3 DNA reads as TGTGCCAGCAGTCCTTCCTTTAGGGGAGATACGCAGTATTTT. This encodes CASSPSFRGDTQYF.

The CDR3 DNA is TGTGCCAGCAGTTTAGGGGGGGAGAACTATGGCTACACCTTC. Translating it yields CASSLGGENYGYTF. V is TRBV28 and J is TRBJ1-2, with a possible D match to TRBD1 (5 bases). V was pared by 2 bases and J by 2 bases, with 9 bases between. The CDR3 length is 14 residues. CDR1 and CDR2 (germline): MDHEN, SYDVKM.

The rearrangement links TRBV7-2 to TRBJ2-1, with TRBD1 matching over 7 bases. The CDR3 runs 17 residues. CDR1 is SGHTA and CDR2 is FQGNSA in the germline V gene. V shed 3 bases and J 6 bases; nucleotides not matched to a gene: 14. This CDR3 reads CASSFGTATQRINEQFF. For the CDR3, the DNA is TGTGCCAGCAGCTTCGGGACAGCCACCCAAAGGATCAATGAGCAGTTCTTC.

The chain recombines TRBV27 with TRBJ2-7; tentative D call: TRBD2 (6 bases). With 5 bases removed from V and 4 bases from J, the gap between germline ends came to 12 bases. The CDR3 consists of 13 residues. Germline loops: CDR1 MNHEY, CDR2 SMNVEV (reference sequence). CDR3 bases: TGTGCCAGCAGTATCGACCGGGGGTACGAGCAGTACTTC. Translating gives CASSIDRGYEQYF.

This rearrangement joins TRBV18 to TRBJ2-1; D is perhaps TRBD2 (5 bases). CDR3 length: 12 residues. Germline values: CDR1 KGHSH, CDR2 LQKENI. Trimming left V 6 bases short and J 4 bases short, with 7 bases between. The CDR3 DNA follows: TGTGCCAGCTCCCGGGAATACAATGAGCAGTTCTTC. Translating it yields CASSREYNEQFF.

The CDR3 protein is CASRRAGQGVKLFF. The CDR3 nucleotides read TGTGCCAGCAGGCGCGCGGGACAGGGAGTAAAACTGTTTTTT. The rearrangement joins TRBV28 to TRBJ1-4; 9 bases are shared with TRBD1. After removal of 6 bases from V and 10 bases from J, the junction contained 9 bases not matched to a gene. There are 14 residues in the CDR3. Germline CDR1 MDHEN, CDR2 SYDVKM.

The genes are TRBV9 and TRBJ2-3; TRBD1 is a possible D gene (6 bases). This CDR3 contains 16 residues. Germline V gene lookup returns CDR1 SGDLS and CDR2 YYNGEE. With 0 bases removed from V and 0 bases from J, the gap between germline ends came to 11 bases. The CDR3 DNA reads as TGTGCCAGCAGCGTAGGCAGGGGAACTAGCACAGATACGCAGTATTTT. It codes for CASSVGRGTSTDTQYF. The variable domain in full, completed from reference TRBV9 and TRBJ2-3, reads DSGVTQTPKHLITATGQRVTLRCSPRSGDLSVYWYQQSLDQGLQFLIQYYNGEERAKGNILERFSAQQFPDLHSELNLSSLELGDSALYFCASSVGRGTSTDTQYFGPGTRLTVL.

The chain recombines TRBV25-1 with TRBJ1-1, with 7 positions matching TRBD1. Trimming took 3 bases from V and 8 from J; bases not matched to a gene: 12. This CDR3 region has 15 residues. Germline values: CDR1 MGHDK, CDR2 SYGVNS. The DNA for the CDR3 is TGTGCCAGCAGTGATACGAGACAGGGTTTAGGCGAAGCTTTCTTT. It is translated as CASSDTRQGLGEAFF.

The V call is TRBV7-2, the J call TRBJ2-1; 8 bases line up with TRBD1. In germline, CDR1 is SGHTA, CDR2 FQGNSA. The trim removed 4 bases at V and 4 bases at J, leaving 9 bases unmatched. The CDR3 loop spans 16 amino acids. CDR3 loop: CASSSYRDRTYNEQFF. CDR3 bases: TGTGCCAGCAGCTCATACCGGGACAGGACATACAATGAGCAGTTCTTC.

This chain uses TRBV9 with TRBJ2-1, with D unclear. Looked up from germline, CDR1 is SGDLS and CDR2 is YYNGEE. There are 15 residues in the CDR3. V gave up 4 bases and J gave up 0 bases, with 11 bases separating them. CDR3 region: CASSPSRYSYNEQFF. CDR3 DNA: TGTGCCAGCAGCCCCAGCCGGTACTCCTACAATGAGCAGTTCTTC.

This chain joins TRBV10-3 and TRBJ2-2; 15 nucleotides align to TRBD2. The junction had 8 bases not matched to a gene; V was cut back by 3 bases and J by 6 bases. The V gene's germline CDR1 is ENHRY and CDR2 SYGVKD. This CDR3 has 18 residues. Written as DNA, the CDR3 is TGTGCCATCAGTGAAGGGACTAGCGGGAGGACGGTGGCCGGGGAGCTGTTTTTT. Translated: CAISEGTSGRTVAGELFF.

CDR3 region: CASSFFHSYEQYF. In nucleotides, the CDR3 is TGCGCCAGCAGTTTTTTCCACTCCTACGAGCAGTACTTC. This rearrangement joins TRBV10-1 to TRBJ2-7; D unresolved. The CDR3 runs to 13 residues. The germline V and J ends were trimmed by 5 bases and 0 bases, with 8 bases remaining between them. Germline V CDR1 and CDR2: WNHNN, SYGVQD (reference sequence).

The V call is TRBV7-9, the J call TRBJ2-1; D call uncertain. V lost 1 base and J 9 bases, leaving 7 bases between the germline ends. Germline CDR1 SEHNR, CDR2 FQNEAQ (reference sequence). This CDR3 is built from 12 residues. As DNA, the CDR3 is TGTGCCAGCAGCTTAGAGGGCATTGAGCAGTTCTTC. Translated: CASSLEGIEQFF. The entire variable domain, with the rest obtained from reference TRBV7-9 and TRBJ2-1, is as follows: DTGVSQNPRHKITKRGQNVTFRCDPISEHNRLYWYRQTLGQGPEFLTYFQNEAQLEKSRLLSDRFSAERPKGSFSTLEIQRTEQGDSAMYLCASSLEGIEQFFGPGTRLTVL.

The chain uses TRBV19 and TRBJ2-5; 7 bases are a match to TRBD2. V dropped 4 bases and J dropped 3; count of bases not matched to a gene: 2. The CDR3 loop spans 13 amino acids. Germline V gene sequence: CDR1 LNHDA, CDR2 SQIVND (reference sequence). CDR3 in DNA: TGTGCCAGTAGTAGGGGGAGGGAAGAGACCCAGTACTTC. Protein: CASSRGREETQYF.

This chain uses TRBV6-5 with TRBJ2-5; the D gene is possibly TRBD2 (5 bases). The CDR3 consists of 15 residues. The germline V gene encodes CDR1 MNHEY and CDR2 SVGAGI. V lost 0 bases to trimming and J lost 5 bases, with 13 bases between them. Here the CDR3 DNA reads TGTGCCAGCAGTTACTCGAATGCAGGCGGGGAGACCCAGTACTTC. Its protein is CASSYSNAGGETQYF.

The gene calls are TRBV19 and TRBJ2-2; perhaps TRBD1 as D (6 bases). This CDR3 contains 16 residues. V shed 3 bases and J shed 0 bases, with 11 bases lying between them. Germline assignment: CDR1 LNHDA and CDR2 SQIVND (reference sequence). CDR3 bases: TGTGCCAGTAGTATTGCCGGGACACCGAACACCGGGGAGCTGTTTTTT. It specifies CASSIAGTPNTGELFF.

The rearrangement joins TRBV30 to TRBJ2-5, with D tentatively TRBD1 (8 bases). In germline, CDR1 is GTSNPN, CDR2 SVGIG (reference sequence). This CDR3 region has 14 residues. The germline V and J ends were trimmed by 4 bases and 4 bases, with 16 bases remaining between them. Here the CDR3 reads CAWKYRGGRETQYF. In nucleotides, the CDR3 is TGTGCCTGGAAGTACAGGGGGGGGCGAGAGACCCAGTACTTC.

Note on this clone: An end of the junction differs from the germline gene, which may be a read error. The chain combines TRBV7-7 with TRBJ1-1; no clear D gene. The CDR3 has 17 residues. CDR1 is SSHAT and CDR2 is FNYEAQ in the germline V gene (reference sequence). CDR3 nucleotides: TGTGCTAGCAGCCCCCGCCCGCGGCCGGGTTGTTACACTGAAGCTTTCTTT. The encoded protein is CASSPRPRPGCYTEAFF.